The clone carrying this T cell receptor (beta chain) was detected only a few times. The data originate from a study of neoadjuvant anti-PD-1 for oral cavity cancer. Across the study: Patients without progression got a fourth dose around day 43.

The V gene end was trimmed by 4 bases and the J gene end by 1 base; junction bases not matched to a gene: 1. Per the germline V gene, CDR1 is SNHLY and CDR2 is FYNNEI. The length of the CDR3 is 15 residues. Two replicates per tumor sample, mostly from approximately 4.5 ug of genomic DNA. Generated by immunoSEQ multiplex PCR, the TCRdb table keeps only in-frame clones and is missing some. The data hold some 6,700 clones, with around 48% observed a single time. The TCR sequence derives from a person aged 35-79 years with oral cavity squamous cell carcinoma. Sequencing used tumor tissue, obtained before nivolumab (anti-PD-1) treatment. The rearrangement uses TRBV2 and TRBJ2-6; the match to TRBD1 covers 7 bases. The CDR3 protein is CASSGQGSGANVLTF. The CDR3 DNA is TGTGCCAGCAGTGGACAGGGATCTGGGGCCAACGTCCTGACTTTC.